These 27 T cell receptor beta chains were all obtained from the same sample, sequenced in a study of cytomegalovirus exposure and HLA in healthy donors. PCR involved 60 Vbeta and 13 Jbeta primers. Some clones are missing from TCRdb's copy, which holds only in-frame ones; the method was immunoSEQ multiplex PCR. The table lists approximately 170,000 clones, around 75% of them singletons. Source material: PBMCs. Every receptor here comes from a woman in her twenties or thirties in good health and CMV-seropositive.

The chain uses TRBV28 and TRBJ2-5; D is perhaps TRBD2 (5 bases). The J call could be wrong; TRBJ2-7 is a better fit for the DNA end. This CDR3 region has 13 residues. Germline V gene lookup returns CDR1 MDHEN and CDR2 SYDVKM. CDR3 sequence reads: CASKGLQHYEQYF. CDR3 DNA: TGTGCCAGCAAAGGACTTCAACACTACGAGCAGTACTTC.

The chain carries TRBV28 and TRBJ2-1, with 8 positions matching TRBD1. J was trimmed by 7 bases and V by 6 bases; bases with no gene match: 8. CDR1 MDHEN and CDR2 SYDVKM come from the germline V gene. This CDR3 contains 14 residues. The CDR3 DNA reads TGTGCCAGCAGAACAGGGGGAGTTAGAAATGAGCAGTTCTTC. Its protein product is CASRTGGVRNEQFF.

The chain combines TRBV27 with TRBJ2-7; D perhaps matches TRBD1 (5 bases). V was trimmed by 5 bases and J by 5 bases, leaving 13 bases between them. The CDR3 is made up of 13 amino acids. From germline, CDR1 is MNHEY and CDR2 SMNVEV (reference sequence). CDR3 in DNA: TGTGCCAGCAGTCCAGGGAACGAGAACGAGCAGTACTTC. Its protein product is CASSPGNENEQYF.

There are a few counts of this clone. This chain joins TRBV6-1 and TRBJ2-2; D is ambiguous. The V end lost 2 bases, the J end lost 5 bases, and 9 bases lay between the germline ends. The CDR3 runs 14 residues. Germline V gives CDR1 MNHNS, CDR2 SASEGT. Written as DNA, the CDR3 is TGTGCCAGCAGTGAATCGTTAAATACCGGGGAGCTGTTTTTT. Its translation is CASSESLNTGELFF.

V and J are TRBV7-9 and TRBJ2-7, with 7 bases lining up with TRBD2. From germline, CDR1 is SEHNR and CDR2 FQNEAQ (reference sequence). CDR3 length equals 17 residues. V was clipped by 2 bases and J by 2 bases; unmatched bases: 12. CDR3 amino acids: CASSLPSGGPGTYEQYF. The CDR3 region has the DNA TGTGCCAGCAGCTTACCTTCGGGGGGTCCAGGAACCTACGAGCAGTACTTC.

The gene calls are TRBV6-1 and TRBJ2-2; 8 bases agree with TRBD1. Trimming at V came to 6 bases and at J to 7 bases, leaving 7 bases not matched to a gene. The CDR3 totals 14 residues. Germline loops: CDR1 MNHNS, CDR2 SASEGT. The CDR3 DNA is TGTGCCAGCAGGGCAGGGGGCTTTGTCGGGGAGCTGTTTTTT. Its translation: CASRAGGFVGELFF.

V is TRBV13 and J is TRBJ2-2, with 11 bases identical to TRBD2. The CDR3 loop spans 17 amino acids. Germline V lookup: CDR1 PRHDT, CDR2 FYEKMQ (reference sequence). V was pared by 5 bases and J by 9 bases, with 14 bases of the junction left unmatched. The CDR3 loop is CASSPTLAGVAIRELFF. In nucleotides, the CDR3 is TGTGCCAGCAGCCCTACACTAGCGGGAGTCGCAATCCGGGAGCTGTTTTTT.

The gene calls are TRBV11-3 and TRBJ2-7; 7 nucleotides agree with TRBD2. CDR1 and CDR2 (germline): SGHNT, YENEEA. The CDR3 consists of 12 residues. J lost 3 bases, V lost 5 bases, and 1 base had no gene match. The CDR3 nucleotides read TGTGCCAGCAGCCGCGGGGGCTACGAGCAGTACTTC. Amino acid sequence: CASSRGGYEQYF.

V is TRBV19 and J is TRBJ2-5; D uncertain. The V gene's germline CDR1 is LNHDA and CDR2 SQIVND (reference sequence). The germline V and J ends were trimmed by 3 bases and 3 bases, with 11 bases remaining between them. CDR3 size: 14 residues. The CDR3 sequence: CASSMLTTEETQYF. The CDR3 DNA is TGTGCCAGTAGTATGCTTACTACCGAAGAGACCCAGTACTTC.

This sequence joins TRBV5-5 and TRBJ1-1; D is unresolved. The CDR3 spans 18 residues. V lost 2 bases to trimming and J lost 6 bases, with 26 bases between them. CDR1 and CDR2 from the germline V gene are SGHKS and YYEKEE (reference sequence). The CDR3 nucleotides read TGTGCCAGCAGCTTTGAGGGTCGAGGATATAGACGTAACTCTGAAGCTTTCTTT. It codes for CASSFEGRGYRRNSEAFF.

This chain connects TRBV2 to TRBJ1-2; TRBD1 matches 12 bases. The V segment lost 7 bases and the J segment 8 bases; nucleotides outside the gene matches: 11. This CDR3 region has 15 residues. Germline-derived CDR1 and CDR2 are SNHLY and FYNNEI. The CDR3 bases are TGTGCCAGCATAGGAGGGACAGGGGGCGTGGGGGGCTACACCTTC. Protein sequence: CASIGGTGGVGGYTF.

The chain couples TRBV5-1 to TRBJ1-1, with no clear D. CDR1 is SGHRS and CDR2 is YFSETQ in the germline V gene. CDR3 length: 13 amino acids. V was shortened by 0 bases and J by 6 bases, with 9 bases between the two germline ends. In nucleotides, the CDR3 is TGCGCCAGCAGCTTGGTGGCAGGCCCTGAAGCTTTCTTT. Amino acid sequence: CASSLVAGPEAFF.

This chain joins TRBV4-2 and TRBJ1-6; 7 bases match TRBD1. After removal of 0 bases from V and 8 bases from J, the junction contained 7 bases not matched to a gene. CDR1 and CDR2 (germline): LGHNA, YNFKEQ. The length of the CDR3 is 16 residues. CDR3 bases: TGTGCCAGCAGCCAAGATGGACAGGCGGCGCATTCACCCCTCCACTTT. This sequence encodes CASSQDGQAAHSPLHF.

This clone has ten or more counts. The chain joins TRBV7-2 to TRBJ2-7; no clear D gene. CDR3 size: 15 residues. V was cut by 5 bases and J by 0 bases, with 14 bases left in between. Per germline, CDR1 SGHTA and CDR2 FQGNSA. In nucleotides, the CDR3 is TGTGCCAGCAGCACTAACCCATCCCCCTCCTACGAGCAGTACTTC. Its protein is CASSTNPSPSYEQYF.

The chain uses TRBV28 and TRBJ2-7; a weak D match, TRBD2 (6 bases). Trimming pared 3 bases from V and 6 bases from J, leaving 15 bases between. Germline values: CDR1 MDHEN, CDR2 SYDVKM. The length of the CDR3 is 14 residues. The CDR3 bases are TGTGCCAGCAGTTTCAGTCAGGGAGGCTTCGAGCAGTACTTC. Translation gives CASSFSQGGFEQYF.

The chain employs TRBV19 and TRBJ2-7; 8 nucleotides agree with TRBD1. J gave up 4 bases and V 5 bases, and 13 bases lay outside the gene matches. The germline gives CDR1 LNHDA, CDR2 SQIVND (reference sequence). The CDR3 runs 16 residues. CDR3 coding DNA: TGTGCCAGTAGTGTGTCAGGGGGCGCGGGAAAATACGAGCAGTACTTC. Encoded protein: CASSVSGGAGKYEQYF. The full variable domain, in which reference TRBV19 and TRBJ2-7 provide the parts outside the CDR3, is DGGITQSPKYLFRKEGQNVTLSCEQNLNHDAMYWYRQDPGQGLRLIYYSQIVNDFQKGDIAEGYSVSREKKESFPLTVTSAQKNPTAFYLCASSVSGGAGKYEQYFGPGTRLTVT.

This clone has only a few counts. CDR3 protein: CASLNTNTEAFF. CDR3 sequence (DNA): TGCGCCAGCTTGAACACGAACACTGAAGCTTTCTTT. This chain uses TRBV10-2 with TRBJ1-1; D unresolved. This CDR3 is 12 amino acids long. Germline V gives CDR1 WSHSY, CDR2 SAAADI. V was pared by 8 bases and J by 1 base, with 8 bases between.

V usage is TRBV6-1 and J usage is TRBJ2-1; 8 bases agree with TRBD2. The CDR3 extends over 15 amino acids. Germline loops: CDR1 MNHNS, CDR2 SASEGT. After removal of 7 bases from V and 3 bases from J, the junction contained 8 bases not matched to a gene. CDR3 amino acids: CASTSSGTSYNEQFF. In DNA, the CDR3 is TGTGCCAGCACTAGTAGCGGGACTAGCTACAATGAGCAGTTCTTC.

The CDR3 DNA reads TGTGCCAGCAGCCAGGGAAGGGGCTCTGGGGCCAACGTCCTGACTTTC. Protein product: CASSQGRGSGANVLTF. The V and J genes are TRBV4-2 and TRBJ2-6; the D gene is possibly TRBD1 (5 bases). The CDR3 totals 16 residues. Germline V gene data show CDR1 as LGHNA and CDR2 as YNFKEQ. V was trimmed by 3 bases and J by 0 bases, leaving 9 bases between them.

V gene TRBV27 combines with J gene TRBJ2-5; TRBD2 aligns across 14 bases. The CDR3 totals 18 residues. V dropped 3 bases and J dropped 4; count of bases not matched to a gene: 10. CDR1 MNHEY and CDR2 SMNVEV come from the germline V gene (reference sequence). This CDR3 reads CASSFRLAGGTFLETQYF. The CDR3 nucleotides read TGTGCCAGCAGTTTTCGACTAGCGGGAGGGACGTTCCTAGAGACCCAGTACTTC.

V usage is TRBV28 and J usage is TRBJ2-2; perhaps TRBD2 as D (5 bases). The CDR3 has 13 amino acids. CDR1 is MDHEN and CDR2 is SYDVKM in the germline V gene. Trimming pared 6 bases from V and 3 bases from J, leaving 8 bases between. CDR3 DNA sequence: TGTGCCAGCAGCTTGGACTACACCGGGGAGCTGTTTTTT. This gives the protein CASSLDYTGELFF.

V and J are TRBV4-1 and TRBJ2-7; D is unclear. The ends were cut back, 1 base at V and 2 bases at J, with 15 bases in the middle. Germline CDR1 reads MGHRA; CDR2 reads YSYEKL. The CDR3 consists of 16 residues. The CDR3 DNA is TGCGCCAGCAGCCAAGCGGTTGTGCTCGCGGCCTACGAGCAGTACTTC. Its translation is CASSQAVVLAAYEQYF.

The rearrangement uses TRBV7-9 and TRBJ2-1, with 8 bases aligning to TRBD2. Germline trimming cut 4 bases from V and 8 bases from J; bases unmatched to any gene: 16. Germline V CDR1 and CDR2: SEHNR, FQNEAQ (reference sequence). CDR3 length: 17 amino acids. CDR3 amino acids: CASSSQLAGSETDEQFF. CDR3 nucleotide sequence: TGTGCCAGCAGCTCCCAGCTAGCGGGTTCTGAGACGGATGAGCAGTTCTTC.

CDR3 sequence: CASSIERGGMGNQPQHF. In DNA form, the CDR3 reads TGTGCCAGTAGTATAGAAAGGGGCGGAATGGGCAATCAGCCCCAGCATTTT. The chain recombines TRBV19 with TRBJ1-5, with D perhaps TRBD1 (5 bases). The CDR3 length is 17 residues. Germline values: CDR1 LNHDA, CDR2 SQIVND (reference sequence). V lost 0 bases and J lost 2, with 14 bases in between. Full variable domain (outside the CDR3, taken from reference TRBV19 and TRBJ1-5): DGGITQSPKYLFRKEGQNVTLSCEQNLNHDAMYWYRQDPGQGLRLIYYSQIVNDFQKGDIAEGYSVSREKKESFPLTVTSAQKNPTAFYLCASSIERGGMGNQPQHFGDGTRLSIL.

The count of this clone is one. The chain employs TRBV7-9 and TRBJ2-1; the match to TRBD2 covers 13 bases. Unmatched junction bases numbered 3, after V lost 6 bases and J lost 7 bases. This CDR3 spans 14 amino acids. Germline CDR1 is SEHNR and CDR2 is FQNEAQ (reference sequence). The CDR3 sequence is CASSTSGRGNEQFF. The CDR3 DNA reads as TGTGCCAGCAGTACTAGCGGGAGGGGTAATGAGCAGTTCTTC.

This clone showed up just a few times. This chain uses TRBV4-1 with TRBJ2-7, with 7 nucleotides matching TRBD2. The germline gives CDR1 MGHRA, CDR2 YSYEKL. The CDR3 has 14 amino acids. V shed 1 base, J shed 4 bases, and the junction held 4 bases outside the gene matches. As DNA, the CDR3 is TGCGCCAGCAGCCAAGCAGTTAGCGGGTACGAGCAGTACTTC. This sequence encodes CASSQAVSGYEQYF.

This clone came up a few times. The J gene is TRBJ1-5, the V gene TRBV4-1; no reliable D call. Germline V gene sequence: CDR1 MGHRA, CDR2 YSYEKL. The CDR3 spans 15 residues. V was trimmed by 0 bases and J by 6 bases, leaving 12 bases between them. In nucleotides, the CDR3 is TGCGCCAGCAGCCAAGAAGGCAATCGCGGTCAGCCCCAGCATTTT. As protein: CASSQEGNRGQPQHF.